This TCR beta chain was identified during a study of immune evolution from preneoplasia to lung adenocarcinoma. This clone was recorded once. Data came from immunoSEQ multiplex PCR; TCRdb stores just in-frame clones and leaves some out. Here the sample spans approximately 2,000 clones, 70% to 85% being singletons. The germline CDR1 and CDR2 sequences are SGHDT and YYEEEE. The CDR3 sequence is 14 residues long. After removal of 3 bases from V and 5 bases from J, the junction contained 6 bases not matched to a gene. The clonotype comes from a person aged 70 to 85 with lung adenocarcinoma. V gene TRBV5-6 combines with J gene TRBJ2-5; 8 positions match TRBD1. Sequenced input: FFPE adjacent normal lung tissue. The CDR3, as DNA: TGTGCCAGCAGCTGGTCAGGGGGCTCGGAGACCCAGTACTTC. Its translation: CASSWSGGSETQYF.